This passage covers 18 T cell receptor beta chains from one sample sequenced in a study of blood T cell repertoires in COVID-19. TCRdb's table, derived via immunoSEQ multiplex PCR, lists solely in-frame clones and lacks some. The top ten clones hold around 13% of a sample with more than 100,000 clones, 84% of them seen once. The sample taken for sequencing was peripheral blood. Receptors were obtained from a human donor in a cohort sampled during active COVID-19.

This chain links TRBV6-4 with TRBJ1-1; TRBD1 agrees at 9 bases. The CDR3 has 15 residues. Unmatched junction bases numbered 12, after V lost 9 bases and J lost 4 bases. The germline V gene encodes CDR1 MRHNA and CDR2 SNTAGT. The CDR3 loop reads CARNTGGGNGTEAFF. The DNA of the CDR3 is TGTGCCAGGAATACAGGGGGCGGGAATGGCACTGAAGCTTTCTTT.

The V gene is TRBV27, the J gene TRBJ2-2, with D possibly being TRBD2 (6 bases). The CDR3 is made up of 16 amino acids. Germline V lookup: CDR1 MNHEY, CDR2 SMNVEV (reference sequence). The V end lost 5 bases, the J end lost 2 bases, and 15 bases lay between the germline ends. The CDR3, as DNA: TGTGCCAGCAGTACACTTCGGGGGACCAACACCGGGGAGCTGTTTTTT. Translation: CASSTLRGTNTGELFF.

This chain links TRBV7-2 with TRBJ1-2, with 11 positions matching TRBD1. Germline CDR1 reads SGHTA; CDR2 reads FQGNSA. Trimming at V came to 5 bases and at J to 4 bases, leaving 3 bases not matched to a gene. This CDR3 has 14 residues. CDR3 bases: TGTGCCAGCAGCCAAGGGACAGGGGGCTATGGCTACACCTTC. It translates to CASSQGTGGYGYTF.

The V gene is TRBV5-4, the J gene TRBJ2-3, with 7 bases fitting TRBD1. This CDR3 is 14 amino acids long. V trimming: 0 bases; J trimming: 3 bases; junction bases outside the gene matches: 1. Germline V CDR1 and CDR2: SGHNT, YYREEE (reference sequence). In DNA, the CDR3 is TGTGCCAGCAGCTTGGAGGGGGCGACAGATACGCAGTATTTT. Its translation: CASSLEGATDTQYF.

DNA of the CDR3: TGTGCCAGCAGCCTTCGGGCGGGGGGCACAGATACGCAGTATTTT. Protein product: CASSLRAGGTDTQYF. This chain joins TRBV3-1 (or the pseudogene TRBV3-2) and TRBJ2-3; 7 bases map to TRBD2. Germline V gene data show CDR1 as LGHDT and CDR2 as YNNKEL (reference sequence). The CDR3 sequence is 15 residues long. V dropped 4 bases and J dropped 1; count of bases not matched to a gene: 5.

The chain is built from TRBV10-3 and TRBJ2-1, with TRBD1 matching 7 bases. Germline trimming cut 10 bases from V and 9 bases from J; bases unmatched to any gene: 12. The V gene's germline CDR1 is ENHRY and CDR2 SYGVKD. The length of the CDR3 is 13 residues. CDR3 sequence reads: CATRDRSGGEQFF. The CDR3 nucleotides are TGTGCCACCAGGGACAGATCTGGGGGTGAGCAGTTCTTC.

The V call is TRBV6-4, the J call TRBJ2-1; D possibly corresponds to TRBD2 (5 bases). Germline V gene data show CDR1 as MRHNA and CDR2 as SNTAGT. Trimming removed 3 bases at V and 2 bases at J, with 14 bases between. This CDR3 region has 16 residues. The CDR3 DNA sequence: TGTGCCAGCAGTGAAGAGGGCCAACCTCCCTACAATGAGCAGTTCTTC. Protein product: CASSEEGQPPYNEQFF.

In nucleotides, the CDR3 is TGCAGCGTTGATGCGGGGGGGGAAAAACTGTTTTTT. This encodes CSVDAGGEKLFF. The chain links TRBV29-1 to TRBJ1-4, with a weak D call TRBD1 (5 bases). The CDR3 spans 12 residues. V lost 3 bases and J lost 8, with 10 bases in between. The germline V gene has CDR1 SQVTM and CDR2 ANQGSEA.

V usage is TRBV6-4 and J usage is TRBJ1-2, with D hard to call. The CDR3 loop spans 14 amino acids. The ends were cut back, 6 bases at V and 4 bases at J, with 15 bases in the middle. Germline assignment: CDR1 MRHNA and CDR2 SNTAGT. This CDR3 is CASRPATGPYGYTF. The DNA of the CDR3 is TGTGCCAGCAGACCAGCGACCGGCCCCTATGGCTACACCTTC.

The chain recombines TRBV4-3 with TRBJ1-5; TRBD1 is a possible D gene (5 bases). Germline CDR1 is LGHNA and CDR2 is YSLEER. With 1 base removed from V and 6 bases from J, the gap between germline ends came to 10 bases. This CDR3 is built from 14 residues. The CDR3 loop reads CASSQVRGGQPQHF. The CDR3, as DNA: TGCGCCAGCAGCCAAGTGCGGGGCGGTCAGCCCCAGCATTTT.

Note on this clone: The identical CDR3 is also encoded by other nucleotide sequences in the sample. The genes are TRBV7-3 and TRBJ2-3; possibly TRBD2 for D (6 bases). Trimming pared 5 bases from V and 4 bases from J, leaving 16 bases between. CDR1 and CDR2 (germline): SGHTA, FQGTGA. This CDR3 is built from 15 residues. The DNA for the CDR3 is TGTGCCAGCAGCCCGGGACGGGGAGGAGCAGATACGCAGTATTTT. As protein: CASSPGRGGADTQYF.

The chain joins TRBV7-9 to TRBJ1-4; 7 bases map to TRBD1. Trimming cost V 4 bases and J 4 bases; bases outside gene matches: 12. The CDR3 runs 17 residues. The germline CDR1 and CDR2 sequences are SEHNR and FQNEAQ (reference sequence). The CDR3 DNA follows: TGTGCCAGCAGCTGGGGTACAGGGGTGTTCGGTAATGAAAAACTGTTTTTT. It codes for CASSWGTGVFGNEKLFF.

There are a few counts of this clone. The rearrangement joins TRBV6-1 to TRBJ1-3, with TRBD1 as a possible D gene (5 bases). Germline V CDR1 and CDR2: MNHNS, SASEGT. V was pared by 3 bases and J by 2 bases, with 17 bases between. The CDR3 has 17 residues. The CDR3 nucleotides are TGTGCCAGCAGTGATACAGACAGTTTAACAGCTGGAAACACCATATATTTT. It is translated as CASSDTDSLTAGNTIYF.

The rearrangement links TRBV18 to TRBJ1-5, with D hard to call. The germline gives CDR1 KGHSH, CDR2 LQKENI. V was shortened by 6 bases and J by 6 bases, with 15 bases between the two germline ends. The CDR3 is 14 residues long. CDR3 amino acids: CASSPRDTGQPQHF. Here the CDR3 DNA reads TGTGCCAGCTCGCCGAGAGACACCGGTCAGCCCCAGCATTTT.

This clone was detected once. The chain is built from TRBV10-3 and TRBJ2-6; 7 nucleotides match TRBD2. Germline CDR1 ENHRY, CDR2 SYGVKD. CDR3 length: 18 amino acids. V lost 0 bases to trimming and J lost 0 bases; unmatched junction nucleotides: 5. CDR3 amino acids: CAISESHGGVSGANVLTF. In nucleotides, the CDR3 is TGTGCCATCAGTGAGTCCCATGGGGGGGTCTCTGGGGCCAACGTCCTGACTTTC.

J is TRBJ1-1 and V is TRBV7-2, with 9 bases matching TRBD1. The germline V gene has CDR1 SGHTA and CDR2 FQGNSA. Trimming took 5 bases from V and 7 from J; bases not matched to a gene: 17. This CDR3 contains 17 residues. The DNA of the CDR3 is TGTGCCAGCAGCAATTCCGGGACAGGGTGGGGCTCGGATGAAGCTTTCTTT. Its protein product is CASSNSGTGWGSDEAFF.

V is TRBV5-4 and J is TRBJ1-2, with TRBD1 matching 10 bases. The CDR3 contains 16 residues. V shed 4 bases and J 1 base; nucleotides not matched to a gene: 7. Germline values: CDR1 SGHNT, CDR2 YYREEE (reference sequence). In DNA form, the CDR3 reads TGTGCCAGCAGCGAGAAGACAGGGGGCGATAACTATGGCTACACCTTC. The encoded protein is CASSEKTGGDNYGYTF.

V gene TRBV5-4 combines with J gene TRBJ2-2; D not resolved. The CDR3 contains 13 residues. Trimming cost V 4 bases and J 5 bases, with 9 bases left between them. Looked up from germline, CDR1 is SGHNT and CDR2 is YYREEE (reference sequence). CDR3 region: CASSTPQTGELFF. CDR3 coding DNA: TGTGCCAGCAGCACACCCCAGACCGGGGAGCTGTTTTTT.